The 14 T cell receptor beta chains in this list originate from one sample, sequenced in a study of early T cells in non-severe SARS-CoV-2 infection. Via MiXCR, TCRdb re-called the 5' RACE reads, giving one row per CDR3 protein. The sample consists of over 60,000 distinct CDR3 sequences, around an eighth of them appearing once. Sample: whole blood, taken at baseline. The source is an adult who was a healthcare worker with PCR-confirmed SARS-CoV-2 infection or an uninfected control (not recorded which).

This clonotype has only a few counts. The gene calls are TRBV18 and TRBJ1-2; no clear D gene. V shed 8 bases and J shed 2 bases, with 12 bases lying between them. The CDR3 runs to 13 residues. In germline, CDR1 is KGHSH, CDR2 LQKENI. In DNA, the CDR3 is TGTGCCAGCACTGGAGACCAAAACTATGGCTACACCTTC. Its translation: CASTGDQNYGYTF.

This clonotype was seen ten or more times. CDR3 residues: CASSLRTGTVGYTF. CDR3 coding DNA: TGTGCCAGCAGCTTAAGGACCGGGACAGTTGGCTACACCTTC. V gene TRBV7-8 combines with J gene TRBJ1-2, with 7 positions matching TRBD1. Trimming at V came to 2 bases and at J to 7 bases, leaving 7 bases not matched to a gene. Germline CDR1 SGHVS, CDR2 FQNEAQ. The CDR3 covers 14 residues.

The J gene is TRBJ1-6, the V gene TRBV5-4; TRBD1 might be the D (6 bases). Germline loops: CDR1 SGHNT, CDR2 YYREEE (reference sequence). Trimming took 4 bases from V and 6 from J, leaving 14 bases between them. The CDR3 length is 15 residues. The CDR3 reads CASSATQGSNSPLHF. The CDR3 DNA reads as TGTGCCAGCAGCGCAACACAGGGTTCTAATTCACCCCTCCACTTT.

Ten or more counts support this clonotype. The rearrangement uses TRBV4-3 and TRBJ2-2, with D perhaps TRBD1 (5 bases). V dropped 0 bases and J dropped 5 bases, with 13 bases sitting between them. CDR1 LGHNA and CDR2 YSLEER come from the germline V gene. The CDR3 is made up of 16 amino acids. As DNA, the CDR3 is TGCGCCAGCAGCCAAGACGACAGTATTTTAACCGGGGAGCTGTTTTTT. Protein product: CASSQDDSILTGELFF.

This clonotype was found a few times. The rearrangement links TRBV7-2 to TRBJ1-2; D not certain. Germline V gene data show CDR1 as SGHTA and CDR2 as FQGNSA. The CDR3 consists of 17 residues. The V and J ends lost 0 bases and 8 bases respectively, with 22 bases between them. The CDR3: CASSLAFGQFIYRGYTF. The CDR3 DNA sequence: TGTGCCAGCAGCTTAGCGTTTGGGCAATTTATTTATCGGGGCTACACCTTC.

The sample holds a few counts of this clonotype. The J gene is TRBJ2-7, the V gene TRBV7-9, with 8 bases that match TRBD1. The CDR3 runs 13 residues. The V and J ends lost 1 base and 11 bases, in that order; junction bases with no gene match: 7. Germline CDR1 and CDR2: SEHNR and FQNEAQ (reference sequence). CDR3 loop: CASSLGTGWAKYF. CDR3 sequence (DNA): TGTGCCAGCAGCTTAGGGACAGGGTGGGCGAAGTACTTC.

The table lists this clonotype with many counts. The gene calls are TRBV12-3 or TRBV12-4 and TRBJ1-5; perhaps TRBD1 as D (5 bases). The CDR3 is 14 residues long. The ends were cut back, 4 bases at V and 3 bases at J, with 10 bases in the middle. The CDR3 spells CASSSWGDNQPQHF. The CDR3 DNA reads TGTGCCAGCAGTTCATGGGGCGACAATCAGCCCCAGCATTTT.

This clonotype was counted a few times. The rearrangement links TRBV11-2 to TRBJ2-5; weak D call: TRBD1 (5 bases). This CDR3 comprises 14 residues. CDR1 is SGHAT and CDR2 is FQNNGV in the germline V gene. V lost 4 bases to trimming and J lost 2 bases, with 11 bases between them. CDR3 nucleotide sequence: TGTGCCAGCAGCTACGGACGGACACAAGAGACCCAGTACTTC. It codes for CASSYGRTQETQYF.

This chain uses TRBV2 with TRBJ2-4, with 14 bases matching TRBD2. Germline assignment: CDR1 SNHLY and CDR2 FYNNEI. The CDR3 runs 20 residues. J gave up 0 bases and V 6 bases, and 13 bases lay outside the gene matches. The CDR3 DNA reads TGTGCCAGCAGCCACGATCTTATGACTAGCGGGGGGGAAGCCAAAAACATTCAGTACTTC. Translation: CASSHDLMTSGGEAKNIQYF.

This clonotype was counted at least ten times. This sequence joins TRBV6-5 and TRBJ1-5; possibly TRBD1 for D (5 bases). V lost 5 bases and J lost 3, with 14 bases in between. CDR3 size: 15 residues. Germline V CDR1 and CDR2: MNHEY, SVGAGI. The CDR3 sequence: CASSLTGSNNQPQHF. For the CDR3, the DNA is TGTGCCAGCAGTCTTACAGGCAGCAACAATCAGCCCCAGCATTTT.

This clonotype has just a few counts. The chain joins TRBV7-3 to TRBJ1-1, with 8 bases aligning to TRBD1. The CDR3 extends over 16 amino acids. Losses at the gene ends were 4 bases for V and 4 bases for J; bases not matched to a gene: 11. Germline CDR1 SGHTA, CDR2 FQGTGA. Here the CDR3 reads CASSSNDRGVGTEAFF. CDR3 DNA sequence: TGTGCCAGCAGCTCAAACGACAGGGGTGTAGGCACTGAAGCTTTCTTT.

V usage is TRBV5-1 and J usage is TRBJ1-1, with TRBD1 as a possible D gene (6 bases). V was shortened by 4 bases and J by 4 bases, with 17 bases between the two germline ends. CDR1 is SGHRS and CDR2 is YFSETQ in the germline V gene. CDR3 length: 15 amino acids. The chain's CDR3 is CASSPTTGGVTEAFF. The CDR3 DNA sequence: TGCGCCAGCAGCCCTACGACAGGAGGGGTCACTGAAGCTTTCTTT.

Only a few counts were recorded for this clonotype. This rearrangement joins TRBV28 to TRBJ1-1; no clear D gene. The V gene lost 1 base and the J gene lost 6 bases, with 12 bases spanning the gap. The length of the CDR3 is 14 residues. Per the germline V gene, CDR1 is MDHEN and CDR2 is SYDVKM. CDR3 amino acids: CASSLLTGMAEAFF. The CDR3 DNA follows: TGTGCCAGCAGTTTATTAACCGGAATGGCTGAAGCTTTCTTT.

This clonotype was recorded a few times. The rearrangement links TRBV20-1 to TRBJ1-3; no clear D gene. Germline V lookup: CDR1 DFQATT, CDR2 SNEGSKA (reference sequence). V dropped 2 bases and J dropped 3 bases, with 8 bases sitting between them. The CDR3 contains 13 residues. Here the CDR3 DNA reads TGCAGTGCTAGACGGTCGAGTGGAAACACCATATATTTT. It is translated as CSARRSSGNTIYF.